These 21 T cell receptor beta chains were sequenced from one sample in a study of T cells in women clearing cervical HPV infection. TCRdb's copy holds only in-frame clones and misses some; the assay was immunoSEQ multiplex PCR. The sample totals 30,000 to 35,000 clones; its top ten clones hold around 1.6%. Sequencing used blood buffy coat. All receptors derive from a woman between 18 and 70 years old with a cervical HPV16 infection that either progressed to CIN3+ or cleared (not recorded which).

Note on this clone: The read gets to within 3 residues of the CDR3 end, and the germline J gene fills in the rest. The chain joins TRBV7-2 to TRBJ2-2; possibly TRBD2 for D (5 bases). Germline CDR1 reads SGHTA; CDR2 reads FQGNSA. The CDR3 contains 15 residues. The germline V and J ends were trimmed by 5 bases and 6 bases, with 16 bases remaining between them. CDR3 amino acids: CASSHAAGRAGELFF. The part of the CDR3 DNA that was read is TGTGCCAGCAGCCATGCGGCGGGTCGAGCCGGGGAG.

CDR3 loop: CASSYLPTGGNQPQHF. The DNA read from the CDR3 is TGTGCCAGCAGTTACCTCCCCACAGGGGGCAATCAGCCC. The V gene is TRBV6-2 or TRBV6-3, the J gene TRBJ1-5, with TRBD1 matching over 7 bases. The read is 3 residues too short to cover the CDR3 end, so that end is filled in from the germline J gene. Losses at the gene ends were 2 bases for V and 2 bases for J; bases not matched to a gene: 6. Germline V gene data show CDR1 as MNHEY and CDR2 as SVGEGT. The CDR3 is 16 amino acids.

A remark on this clone: The read ends 3 residues shy of where the CDR3 ends; the end is completed using the germline J gene. The chain is built from TRBV9 and TRBJ1-4; D is possibly TRBD1 (6 bases). V dropped 0 bases and J dropped 8 bases, with 20 bases sitting between them. Germline V lookup: CDR1 SGDLS, CDR2 YYNGEE. CDR3 size: 17 residues. Partial CDR3 DNA: TGTGCCAGCAGCGTAGGGGAAGGGGGACCTTGGGGAGAAAAA. The encoded protein is CASSVGEGGPWGEK. The CDR3 reads in full as CASSVGEGGPWGEKLFF.

On this clone itself: Coverage ceases 3 residues before the CDR3 finishes, and the germline J gene fills in the end. The chain recombines TRBV20-1 with TRBJ2-7; D perhaps matches TRBD1 (6 bases). V lost 2 bases to trimming and J lost 2 bases, with 13 bases between them. Germline V lookup: CDR1 DFQATT, CDR2 SNEGSKA (reference sequence). The CDR3 runs to 14 residues. The CDR3 spells CSARQGNFAYEQYF. The CDR3 bases that were read are TGCAGTGCTAGACAGGGGAATTTCGCCTACGAG.

As to this clone: The DNA ends 3 residues before the CDR3 does, and the rest of the CDR3 is filled in from the germline J gene. This chain joins TRBV18 and TRBJ1-1; D is unclear. Germline assignment: CDR1 KGHSH and CDR2 LQKENI. CDR3 length: 13 amino acids. The CDR3 protein is CASSLSNGIEAFF. The sequenced CDR3 bases are TGTGCCAGCTCACTATCAAACGGTATCGAA.

Partial CDR3 DNA: TGTGCCAGCAGCTTAGGACGTAGCACTGACAATGAG. It is translated as CASSLGRSTDNE. The full CDR3 is CASSLGRSTDNEQFF. The chain links TRBV7-2 to TRBJ2-1; no firm D call. The observed sequence ends 3 residues before the CDR3 terminus, with the missing tail filled in from the germline J gene. The length of the CDR3 is 15 residues. Germline V lookup: CDR1 SGHTA, CDR2 FQGNSA. Trimming removed 1 base at V and 5 bases at J, with 12 bases between.

Concerning this clone itself: The read halts 3 residues ahead of the CDR3 end, with the missing end drawn from the germline J gene. The chain links TRBV12-3 or TRBV12-4 to TRBJ1-2, with D hard to call. The CDR3 extends over 12 amino acids. V was clipped by 5 bases and J by 6 bases, with 10 bases between them. CDR3 amino acids: CASSGTADGYTF. CDR3 DNA, as far as it was read: TGTGCCAGCAGTGGCACAGCAGATGGC.

On this clone itself: Read coverage stops 3 residues before the CDR3 terminus; the germline J gene supplies the remainder. The chain carries TRBV7-8 and TRBJ1-1; no clear D gene. This CDR3 is built from 15 residues. The germline V and J ends were trimmed by 5 bases and 1 base, with 14 bases remaining between them. Germline V CDR1 and CDR2: SGHVS, FQNEAQ. The sequenced CDR3 bases are TGTGCCAGCAGCACATCTCCGGGGTCGAACACTGAA. It translates to CASSTSPGSNTE. The entire CDR3 sequence reads CASSTSPGSNTEAFF.

On this clone: The read gets to within 3 residues of the CDR3 end, and the germline J gene fills in the rest. The chain uses TRBV10-3 and TRBJ1-5, with 8 bases matching TRBD1. The CDR3 contains 14 residues. CDR1 and CDR2 (germline): ENHRY, SYGVKD. The J segment lost 7 bases and the V segment lost 5 bases, leaving 7 bases of the junction unmatched. The DNA read from the CDR3 is TGTGCCATCAGTCGGACAGGGCCGGGACAGCCC. Translation: CAISRTGPGQP. The full CDR3 protein is CAISRTGPGQPQHF.

As for this clone: The read is 3 residues too short to cover the CDR3 end, so that end is filled in from the germline J gene. The chain combines TRBV5-4 with TRBJ2-7, with 10 positions matching TRBD1. Germline CDR1 is SGHNT and CDR2 is YYREEE (reference sequence). V dropped 0 bases and J dropped 5; count of bases not matched to a gene: 5. This CDR3 contains 15 residues. CDR3 sequence: CASSLEGQGIHEQYF. The DNA read from the CDR3 is TGTGCCAGCAGCTTGGAGGGACAGGGGATCCACGAG.

A note on this clone: The read terminates 3 residues ahead of where the CDR3 ends, so the germline J gene completes it. The chain has TRBV10-3 and TRBJ2-7; TRBD1 is a possible D gene (5 bases). The germline V and J ends were trimmed by 3 bases and 2 bases, with 8 bases remaining between them. Germline CDR1 and CDR2: ENHRY and SYGVKD. CDR3 length equals 13 residues. CDR3 amino acids: CAISDREPYEQYF. CDR3 DNA, as far as it was read: TGTGCCATCAGTGACAGGGAACCCTACGAG.

About this clone itself: Read data end 3 residues before the CDR3 end; the end is taken from the germline J gene. The J gene is TRBJ2-2, the V gene TRBV10-1; tentative D call: TRBD1 (6 bases). The CDR3 has 14 amino acids. The germline CDR1 and CDR2 sequences are WNHNN and SYGVQD (reference sequence). Between the trimmed V and J ends, which lost 2 bases and 4 bases, there was a span of 8 bases. CDR3 protein: CASSEGQTTGELFF. CDR3 bases read: TGCGCCAGCAGTGAGGGACAGACCACCGGGGAG.

Notes on this clone: The read is 3 residues too short to cover the CDR3 end, so that end is filled in from the germline J gene. V gene TRBV5-1 combines with J gene TRBJ2-7, with 11 nucleotides matching TRBD2. Trimming cost V 4 bases and J 3 bases; bases outside gene matches: 3. This CDR3 contains 14 residues. Germline CDR1 is SGHRS and CDR2 is YFSETQ. CDR3 sequence reads: CASSRTSGGYEQYF. The CDR3 DNA, read in part, is TGCGCCAGCAGCCGCACTAGCGGGGGCTACGAG.

As concerns this clone: The read ends 3 residues shy of where the CDR3 ends; the end is completed using the germline J gene. The J gene is TRBJ1-1, the V gene TRBV11-2; D is perhaps TRBD1 (6 bases). The germline V and J ends were trimmed by 0 bases and 4 bases, with 6 bases remaining between them. CDR1 is SGHAT and CDR2 is FQNNGV in the germline V gene. The CDR3 covers 13 residues. The DNA read from the CDR3 is TGTGCCAGCAGCTTAGAAGGGGGCACTGAA. This translates into CASSLEGGTE. The full CDR3 sequence reads CASSLEGGTEAFF. The whole variable domain, filled in from reference TRBV11-2 and TRBJ1-1, reads EAGVAQSPRYKIIEKRQSVAFWCNPISGHATLYWYQQILGQGPKLLIQFQNNGVVDDSQLPKDRFSAERLKGVDSTLKIQPAKLEDSAVYLCASSLEGGTEAFFGQGTRLTVV.

Concerning this clone: Other DNA sequences of this sample code for an identical CDR3. The sequenced part of the CDR3 DNA is TGTGCCAGCAGCTTAGGGACTAGCGGCACAGATACG. This encodes CASSLGTSGTDT. The full CDR3 reads CASSLGTSGTDTQYF. The rearrangement uses TRBV11-3 and TRBJ2-3; 9 bases are a match to TRBD2. The sequenced fragment ends 3 residues before the CDR3 boundary, so the rest is inferred from the germline J gene. V shed 1 base, J shed 1 base, and the junction held 0 bases outside the gene matches. Germline V gene lookup returns CDR1 SGHNT and CDR2 YENEEA. The CDR3 sequence is 15 residues long.

With respect to this clone: The read is 3 residues too short to cover the CDR3 end, so that end is filled in from the germline J gene. The chain couples TRBV28 to TRBJ2-1, with 10 bases lining up with TRBD2. From germline, CDR1 is MDHEN and CDR2 SYDVKM. Trimming cost V 4 bases and J 2 bases; bases outside gene matches: 5. The CDR3 consists of 16 residues. The CDR3 protein is CASSSSAGGPYNEQFF. The CDR3 bases that were read are TGTGCCAGCAGTTCATCAGCGGGAGGGCCCTACAATGAG. Full variable domain (remainder filled in from reference TRBV28 and TRBJ2-1): DVKVTQSSRYLVKRTGEKVFLECVQDMDHENMFWYRQDPGLGLRLIYFSYDVKMKEKGDIPEGYSVSREKKERFSLILESASTNQTSMYLCASSSSAGGPYNEQFFGPGTRLTVL.

The covered CDR3 bases are TGTGCCATCAGTGAGGGACTCCCTTTCTACAATGAG. It is translated as CAISEGLPFYNE. The entire CDR3 sequence reads CAISEGLPFYNEQFF. J is TRBJ2-1 and V is TRBV10-3; maybe TRBD2 (5 bases). Read coverage stops 3 residues before the CDR3 terminus; the germline J gene supplies the remainder. Trimming took 2 bases from V and 3 from J, leaving 11 bases between them. Germline V gene lookup returns CDR1 ENHRY and CDR2 SYGVKD. There are 15 residues in the CDR3.

Note on this clone: The CDR3 end falls 3 residues outside the read, so it is completed with the germline J gene. The J gene is TRBJ1-1, the V gene TRBV5-1, with TRBD1 as a possible D gene (6 bases). Looked up from germline, CDR1 is SGHRS and CDR2 is YFSETQ. CDR3 length: 14 amino acids. V lost 2 bases and J lost 3, with 11 bases in between. The covered CDR3 bases are TGCGCCAGCAGCTTAGACAGGTCCTACACTGAA. Translated: CASSLDRSYTE. The entire CDR3 protein is CASSLDRSYTEAFF.

Points on this clone: The CDR3 goes on 3 residues after the read ends, and that part is filled in from the germline J gene. The genes are TRBV7-2 and TRBJ2-1; D ambiguous. The germline V and J ends were trimmed by 5 bases and 9 bases, with 14 bases remaining between them. The CDR3 has 13 residues. The germline CDR1 and CDR2 sequences are SGHTA and FQGNSA. CDR3 sequence reads: CASSPEGLGEQFF. The sequenced part of the CDR3 DNA is TGTGCCAGCAGCCCCGAAGGGTTGGGTGAG.

A note on this clone: The read ends 3 residues shy of where the CDR3 ends; the end is completed using the germline J gene. The rearrangement uses TRBV2 and TRBJ2-3; 10 positions agree with TRBD2. The V gene end was trimmed by 5 bases and the J gene end by 6 bases; junction bases not matched to a gene: 8. CDR3 length equals 15 residues. The germline V gene has CDR1 SNHLY and CDR2 FYNNEI. The sequenced CDR3 bases are TGTGCCAGCAGTCTATTACTAGCGGGACATGATACG. Its protein product is CASSLLLAGHDT. The CDR3 in its entirety is CASSLLLAGHDTQYF.

As to this clone: The DNA ends 3 residues before the CDR3 does, and the rest of the CDR3 is filled in from the germline J gene. The V and J genes are TRBV7-2 and TRBJ2-1; 8 bases line up with TRBD1. Trimming at V came to 5 bases and at J to 4 bases, leaving 7 bases not matched to a gene. The CDR3 covers 15 residues. Germline V gene sequence: CDR1 SGHTA, CDR2 FQGNSA. CDR3 DNA, as far as it was read: TGTGCCAGCAGCCGCGGACAGGGCTGGTACAATGAG. This codes for CASSRGQGWYNE. The CDR3 in full is CASSRGQGWYNEQFF. Combining the CDR3 with reference TRBV7-2 and TRBJ2-1 gives the whole variable domain GAGVSQSPSNKVTEKGKDVELRCDPISGHTALYWYRQSLGQGLEFLIYFQGNSAPDKSGLPSDRFSAERTGGSVSTLTIQRTQQEDSAVYLCASSRGQGWYNEQFFGPGTRLTVL.